This section outlines one T cell receptor (beta chain) sequence together with its context. Its antigen is still unknown. No clone much larger than this one lies a single base away; base qualities are absent. Participants in the prospective study were enrolled through a virtual design, were aged roughly 18 to 95 years, and lived in roughly 24 United States geographic areas. In the prospective study, participants were assigned to cohorts based on the clinical history participants reported in a screening survey and a study questionnaire. Recovered participants in ImmuneRACE Cohort 3 were defined as having two consecutive negative NP/OP PCR tests, clearance from a healthcare professional, or resolution of symptoms. Each participant in the prospective study had whole blood, serum and a nasopharyngeal or oropharyngeal swab collected by mobile phlebotomists. Prospective study participants could optionally give additional blood draws and questionnaires over an approximately two-month period. Prospective study blood samples were shipped either frozen or at room temperature before DNA extraction.

The immunoSEQ Assay, a bias-controlled multiplex PCR, was used to amplify TCRbeta CDR3 regions from genomic DNA. As for the original processing: The number of nucleated cells in each sample was estimated by amplification of reference gene primers within the assay. Sequence reads were collapsed and filtered to measure the absolute abundance of every unique TCRbeta CDR3 rearrangement. For each sample, productive Simpson clonality was calculated as the square root of Simpson's diversity index across productive rearrangements. This is the immuneACCESS table as TCRdb keeps it, with only in-frame sequences that have V and J called. A part of the clones is gone; compared with another copy, unresolved V genes explain less than half, and the rest is unexplained. V and J calls and clone size are those listed in that table; D and trimming were worked out from the DNA. The sample includes approximately 320,000 clones, with more than 75% observed a single time. 2.6% of the sample is taken by the ten largest.

This entry is derived from a study of blood T cell repertoires in COVID-19 (dated by TCRdb to 2020 to 2021). About the investigation overall: The collaborator samples originated in the United States, Italy and Spain and spanned the acute and convalescent phases of COVID-19. Deeply sampled blood TCRbeta repertoires from subjects exposed to, actively infected with, or recovered from COVID-19 were included in the dataset. The repertoires were released in a freely available public database meant as a resource for research on the immune response to SARS-CoV-2. A de-identified subject ID, COVID-19 status, age in years and sex were almost always included in the sample metadata. Samples came from the ongoing ImmuneRACE study (first 160 participants) plus 1,254 subjects from 6 global collaborators. The material from the prospective study consisted of cDNA or gDNA derived from T cells, B-cell-depleted T cells, or PBMCs. HLA class I and class II types, where available, came from metadata supplied by the sample provider rather than from assay-based typing.

General study outcomes and caveats: The amount of clinical and demographic metadata varied by source and participant and was provided uncurated.

The V end loses 8 bases and the J end loses 6 bases, and a stretch of 20 bases separates them. From the germline V gene, CDR1 is MNHEY and CDR2 is SVGAGI. CDR3 length: 14 amino acids, cysteine to phenylalanine. The kept DNA is CDR3 alone, 42 bases in frame from the first base. The specimen sequenced was PBMCs or T cells enriched from blood (not recorded which). The chain joins TRBV6-5 to TRBJ2-7; matching of 6 bases hints at TRBD1 as the D gene. The receptor comes from a man in his 60s who had recovered from COVID-19. The CDR3 here reads CASSRQGLVGEQYF. The sequenced DNA: TGTGCCAGCTCGCGCCAGGGGTTGGTCGGCGAGCAGTACTTC.